The next 12 T cell receptor beta chains were all read from a single sample in a study of metastatic and nonmetastatic thyroid tumors. All patients reached thyroid surgery having received no treatment beforehand. TCRdb reprocessed the PCR reads using MiXCR. Of tens of thousands of clones detected, around 20% appear once; the ten largest clones hold 4% to 5.5%. Sequenced material: adjacent normal tissue. These receptors all come from a female donor with papillary thyroid cancer or a benign thyroid nodule (not recorded which). Some clones in this sample may be carry-over from other donors' samples.

By its share, this clone is medium-sized. This chain uses TRBV12-3 or TRBV12-4 with TRBJ2-7; the match to TRBD2 covers 7 bases. The CDR3 has 13 amino acids. V shed 4 bases and J 1 base; nucleotides not matched to a gene: 1. The CDR3 nucleotides are TGTGCCAGCAGTTCCGGGAGGTCCTACGAGCAGTACTTC. Translated: CASSSGRSYEQYF.

This clone is medium-sized (0.01 to 0.1%) within its sample. J is TRBJ2-7 and V is TRBV12-3 or TRBV12-4, with 8 nucleotides matching TRBD2. The CDR3 length is 14 residues. J lost 4 bases, V lost 5 bases, and 7 bases had no gene match. CDR3 DNA: TGTGCCAGCAGTCCCGGACTAGCTATATACGAGCAGTACTTC. Its protein product is CASSPGLAIYEQYF.

The table lists this clone with many counts. The V gene is TRBV4-2, the J gene TRBJ2-2; maybe TRBD1 (5 bases). The V and J ends lost 7 bases and 4 bases respectively, with 13 bases between them. Germline lookup yields CDR1 LGHNA and CDR2 YNFKEQ. The CDR3 is made up of 14 amino acids. The CDR3 is CASKPQVGTGELFF. CDR3 DNA sequence: TGTGCCAGCAAGCCACAGGTGGGCACCGGGGAGCTGTTTTTT.

This clone was seen only a few times. The chain combines TRBV28 with TRBJ2-5, with 10 bases aligning to TRBD2. The germline gives CDR1 MDHEN, CDR2 SYDVKM. There are 14 residues in the CDR3. J lost 5 bases, V lost 8 bases, and 8 bases had no gene match. CDR3: CASRASGSWETQYF. The CDR3 nucleotides read TGTGCCAGCCGCGCTAGCGGGAGCTGGGAGACCCAGTACTTC.

The rearrangement joins TRBV11-2 to TRBJ2-1; 13 bases align to TRBD2. CDR3 length: 16 residues. Germline V gene sequence: CDR1 SGHAT, CDR2 FQNNGV. Trimming removed 0 bases from V and 7 bases from J; junction bases left unmatched: 3. The DNA of the CDR3 is TGTGCCAGCAGCTTAGAAGGGACTAGCGGGATAAATGAGCAGTTCTTC. This codes for CASSLEGTSGINEQFF.

This clone was seen just once. V gene TRBV7-9 combines with J gene TRBJ2-1; TRBD2 aligns across 9 bases. The germline gives CDR1 SEHNR, CDR2 FQNEAQ (reference sequence). Unmatched junction bases numbered 9, after V lost 5 bases and J lost 4 bases. The CDR3 covers 16 residues. The CDR3 protein is CASSLSGSFTYNEQFF. The CDR3, as DNA: TGTGCCAGCAGCCTTAGCGGGAGCTTTACTTACAATGAGCAGTTCTTC. The entire variable domain, with the rest obtained from reference TRBV7-9 and TRBJ2-1, is as follows: DTGVSQNPRHKITKRGQNVTFRCDPISEHNRLYWYRQTLGQGPEFLTYFQNEAQLEKSRLLSDRFSAERPKGSFSTLEIQRTEQGDSAMYLCASSLSGSFTYNEQFFGPGTRLTVL.

Relative to its sample, this clone is medium-sized (0.01 to 0.1%). The sample carries other DNA sequences with the same CDR3. The V call is TRBV27, the J call TRBJ1-5; D perhaps matches TRBD1 (5 bases). This CDR3 contains 13 residues. CDR1 is MNHEY and CDR2 is SMNVEV in the germline V gene (reference sequence). Trimming shortened V by 7 bases and J by 4 bases, and 11 bases separated the two germline ends. The chain's CDR3 is CASTSGLNQPQHF. The DNA of the CDR3 is TGTGCCAGCACCTCAGGGTTGAATCAGCCCCAGCATTTT.

CDR3: CASSLSRDCKTEAFF. In DNA, the CDR3 is TGTGCCAGCAGTTTATCCAGGGATTGTAAAACTGAAGCTTTCTTT. The chain is built from TRBV27 and TRBJ1-1, with D perhaps matching TRBD1 (5 bases). CDR3 size: 15 residues. With 0 bases removed from V and 5 bases from J, the gap between germline ends came to 13 bases. Germline CDR1 MNHEY, CDR2 SMNVEV (reference sequence).

This chain joins TRBV19 and TRBJ1-1; D gene uncertain. CDR1 and CDR2 (germline): LNHDA, SQIVND (reference sequence). The V end lost 0 bases, the J end lost 5 bases, and 19 bases lay between the germline ends. This CDR3 has 17 residues. DNA of the CDR3: TGTGCCAGTAGTATAGAGGCAACATGTGCCCGGAGGACTGAAGCTTTCTTT. Its protein is CASSIEATCARRTEAFF. The full variable domain, its missing parts supplied by reference TRBV19 and TRBJ1-1, is DGGITQSPKYLFRKEGQNVTLSCEQNLNHDAMYWYRQDPGQGLRLIYYSQIVNDFQKGDIAEGYSVSREKKESFPLTVTSAQKNPTAFYLCASSIEATCARRTEAFFGQGTRLTVV.

Judged by abundance, this clone is large. V gene TRBV19 combines with J gene TRBJ1-1; the D gene is possibly TRBD1 (6 bases). Germline V lookup: CDR1 LNHDA, CDR2 SQIVND (reference sequence). There are 18 residues in the CDR3. Trimming stripped 3 bases from V and 1 base from J, with 21 bases between. The CDR3 region is CASSIEGGTMGRNTEAFF. CDR3 bases: TGTGCCAGTAGTATCGAAGGGGGGACAATGGGCCGGAACACTGAAGCTTTCTTT.

This clone was recorded many times. The chain recombines TRBV5-8 with TRBJ2-3, with unresolved D. Trimming took 2 bases from V and 3 from J, leaving 10 bases between them. Germline loops: CDR1 SGHTS, CDR2 YDEGEE. The CDR3 has 14 amino acids. CDR3 nucleotides: TGTGCCAGCAGCTTTTATGGTGGGACAGATACGCAGTATTTT. Its protein is CASSFYGGTDTQYF.

Worth noting for this clone: The junction departs from germline at one end; a sequencing error may be responsible. Within the sample, other DNA sequences also encode this same CDR3. V gene TRBV4-2 combines with J gene TRBJ2-5; 9 bases are a match to TRBD1. Germline V lookup: CDR1 LGHNA, CDR2 YNFKEQ. The CDR3 runs to 16 residues. The CDR3 region is CASSQGGQGRGETQYF. In DNA form, the CDR3 reads TGTGCCAGCAGCCAAGGAGGACAGGGGAGAGGAGAGACCCAGTACTTT.